This note documents a single T cell receptor (beta chain) sequence. This clonotype has just a few counts. Its antigen is unknown. Base qualities are not recorded, but no much larger clone differs from it by a single base. This sample stems from a study of regulatory T cells in long-lasting Graves disease (dated by TCRdb to the early 2020s). Study-wide context: Antithyroid drugs had been taken for less than 3 months by newly diagnosed Graves' disease patients. Persistent Graves' disease patients were compared with newly diagnosed Graves' disease patients by peripheral blood TCR sequencing and RNA sequencing. The study took place in China and was registered as a clinical trial. TCR sequencing covered 13 persistent and roughly 20 newly diagnosed Graves' disease patients, some 33 samples in total.

General conclusions and limits of the study: Persistent Graves' disease patients showed lower TCR Shannon entropy and fewer highly expanded clones than newly diagnosed patients, suggesting clonal expansion. More public clonotypes were shared among persistent patients (under 3,000) than among newly diagnosed patients (just under 1,000). The authors noted that the small sample size was a limitation that may lower accuracy. The study examined only peripheral blood because the primary lesion, thyroid tissue, could not be accessed. Sequencing and analysis were limited to the TCR beta chain.

The method behind the library was multiplex PCR. The sequencing machine was an Illumina HiSeq 4000. TCR beta libraries were built with iRepertoire HTBI primers and Arm-PCR amplification of CDR3 regions. Before sequencing, the PCR products went through gel purification. The published analysis was carried out like this. Gene usage analysis of CDR3 amino acid clonotypes relied on the roughly 58 TRBV and about 15 TRBJ segments identified across samples. Filtered high-quality paired reads were merged into contigs using COPE and FqMerger. BLAST was used to align contigs to IMGT TRBV, TRBD and TRBJ reference genes, with CDR3 defined following IMGT. Any clonotype with a frequency above 0.1% was classified as a highly expanded clone. Shannon entropy was used to measure repertoire diversity, and the Gini coefficient was used to measure V-J evenness. Public clonotypes were defined as clonotypes shared by more than one individual. TCRdb trimmed public reads at Q25 via fastp, called clones via MiXCR and kept in-frame beta chains. Every entry covers one CDR3 protein and lists the most common genes and DNA from its rows. The V and J calls were determined by TCRdb, not by the authors. The sample table lists about 240,000 distinct CDR3 sequences, around 20% of them with a count of one. Approximately 13% of the sample rests with the top ten.

The time point label for this specimen denotes: newly diagnosed GD, antithyroid drugs for less than 3 months. RNA was extracted from PBMCs in TRIzol for both TCR sequencing and RNA sequencing. Graves' disease was diagnosed according to American Thyroid Association guidelines. Patients for the study were recruited at an endocrinology department in Xi'an, China. From each patient, about 9.7 milliliters of peripheral blood was collected into an EDTA anticoagulant tube. Ficoll Paque Plus density gradient separation was used to isolate PBMCs, and no additional T cell sorting was done. RNA quality was checked with an Agilent 2100 Bioanalyzer and agarose gel, and concentration with a NanoDrop 2000. This specimen consisted of peripheral blood mononuclear cells (PBMCs), obtained at new diagnosis, from a patient treated with antithyroid drugs. The clonotype originates from a female donor with Graves disease.

The bases are TGTGCCATCAGTGAGAAAGGGACCTCCGGGACTAGCGGAGCTGAGCAGTTCTTC. Its coded protein is CAISEKGTSGTSGAEQFF. This sequence uses TRBV10-3 and TRBJ2-1; 11 middle bases align to TRBD2. The CDR3 goes from the cysteine to the phenylalanine over 18 residues. The kept DNA is CDR3 alone, 54 bases in frame from the first base. After removal of 2 bases from V and 9 bases from J, the junction retains 15 bases not matched to a gene. CDR1 and CDR2, looked up from the germline V gene, are ENHRY and SYGVKD.